The 29 T cell receptor beta chains presented below share a single source sample, sequenced in a study of T cells after yellow fever vaccination. Using its own MiXCR run on the 5' RACE reads, TCRdb lists one record per CDR3 protein. The sample includes about 330,000 distinct CDR3 sequences, roughly 7.5% of them seen just once. Sequencing was performed on PBMCs, taken roughly 45 days after the first yellow fever vaccination. Source of these receptors: a man younger than 35 who received the YFV17D yellow fever vaccine.

This clonotype has a count of ten or more. The chain couples TRBV7-2 to TRBJ2-1; D is uncertain. This CDR3 region has 16 residues. The V and J ends lost 1 base and 0 bases respectively, with 10 bases between them. Germline V CDR1 and CDR2: SGHTA, FQGNSA. The CDR3: CASSLVIGRSYNEQFF. CDR3 sequence (DNA): TGTGCCAGCAGCTTAGTAATAGGCCGCTCCTACAATGAGCAGTTCTTC. Filled out from reference TRBV7-2 and TRBJ2-1, the complete variable domain reads GAGVSQSPSNKVTEKGKDVELRCDPISGHTALYWYRQSLGQGLEFLIYFQGNSAPDKSGLPSDRFSAERTGGSVSTLTIQRTQQEDSAVYLCASSLVIGRSYNEQFFGPGTRLTVL.

This clonotype was seen only a few times. The gene calls are TRBV6-5 and TRBJ2-3; 13 bases match TRBD2. The V segment lost 2 bases and the J segment 3 bases; nucleotides outside the gene matches: 8. Germline V gene sequence: CDR1 MNHEY, CDR2 SVGAGI. This CDR3 spans 18 amino acids. The CDR3 sequence is CASSYPSTSGGKTDTQYF. The CDR3 DNA reads TGTGCCAGCAGTTACCCTTCGACTAGCGGGGGGAAGACAGATACGCAGTATTTT.

This clonotype was seen at least ten times. The chain carries TRBV9 and TRBJ2-3, with D uncertain. The CDR3 has 14 amino acids. CDR1 and CDR2 from the germline V gene are SGDLS and YYNGEE. V was shortened by 0 bases and J by 1 base, with 6 bases between the two germline ends. CDR3 bases: TGTGCCAGCAGCGTAGGAGTGGGCACAGATACGCAGTATTTT. Translating gives CASSVGVGTDTQYF. The variable domain in full, completed from reference TRBV9 and TRBJ2-3, reads DSGVTQTPKHLITATGQRVTLRCSPRSGDLSVYWYQQSLDQGLQFLIQYYNGEERAKGNILERFSAQQFPDLHSELNLSSLELGDSALYFCASSVGVGTDTQYFGPGTRLTVL.

The V gene is TRBV19, the J gene TRBJ1-1; D might be TRBD1 (5 bases). The CDR3 runs to 15 residues. Germline V gene lookup returns CDR1 LNHDA and CDR2 SQIVND (reference sequence). Trimming stripped 5 bases from V and 10 bases from J, with 23 bases between. CDR3 region: CASSAPRRDPQSAFF. The CDR3, as DNA: TGTGCCAGTAGTGCTCCCCGTCGGGACCCGCAATCAGCTTTCTTT.

This clonotype has more than one count but fewer than ten. CDR3 sequence: CASSQDRRGAGNTQYF. CDR3 coding DNA: TGTGCCAGCAGCCAAGATCGCAGGGGGGCGGGCAATACGCAGTATTTT. The V gene is TRBV4-2, the J gene TRBJ2-3; D is perhaps TRBD1 (7 bases). The CDR3 totals 16 residues. Per the germline V gene, CDR1 is LGHNA and CDR2 is YNFKEQ. The V gene lost 0 bases and the J gene lost 7 bases, with 17 bases spanning the gap.

In this sample, this clonotype turned up a few times. The rearrangement uses TRBV20-1 and TRBJ2-7, with a tentative D call TRBD2 (6 bases). The V end was cut by 6 bases, the J end by 7 bases, with 25 bases between. The CDR3 consists of 15 residues. The germline V gene encodes CDR1 DFQATT and CDR2 SNEGSKA (reference sequence). CDR3 protein: CSAPFPGLPLEEQYF. CDR3 DNA: TGCAGTGCGCCCTTTCCGGGACTGCCCCTAGAGGAGCAGTACTTC.

This clonotype was recorded many times. The chain links TRBV5-1 to TRBJ2-7, with 7 bases that match TRBD1. The CDR3 is 13 residues long. V was pared by 0 bases and J by 5 bases, with 2 bases of the junction left unmatched. Germline loops: CDR1 SGHRS, CDR2 YFSETQ. CDR3 bases: TGCGCCAGCAGCTTGGAACAGGGGCACGAGCAGTACGTC. It translates to CASSLEQGHEQYV.

V usage is TRBV20-1 and J usage is TRBJ1-1; 8 bases match TRBD1. Germline CDR1 and CDR2: DFQATT and SNEGSKA (reference sequence). CDR3 length: 14 amino acids. V dropped 0 bases and J dropped 3; count of bases not matched to a gene: 3. The CDR3 DNA reads as TGCAGTGCTAGAGATCCAGGGGGCTACACTGAAGCTTTCTTT. Its translation: CSARDPGGYTEAFF.

This clonotype showed up just a few times. The chain carries TRBV12-3 or TRBV12-4 and TRBJ2-7; D might be TRBD2 (6 bases). The CDR3 is 14 amino acids. V lost 6 bases and J lost 4, with 16 bases in between. CDR3 DNA sequence: TGTGCCAGCAGCGGGACTGTCGGTACTTACGAGCAGTACTTC. Protein product: CASSGTVGTYEQYF.

This sequence joins TRBV28 and TRBJ2-3; the D call may be TRBD1 or TRBD2 (5 bases each). This CDR3 has 17 residues. Per the germline V gene, CDR1 is MDHEN and CDR2 is SYDVKM. Trimming stripped 5 bases from V and 0 bases from J, with 18 bases between. CDR3 DNA: TGTGCCAGCAGTCCCCTTCGGGGCGGGCTCAGCACAGATACGCAGTATTTT. This encodes CASSPLRGGLSTDTQYF.

Many counts were recorded for this clonotype. V usage is TRBV20-1 and J usage is TRBJ2-3; 12 nucleotides match TRBD2. This CDR3 has 15 residues. Trimming removed 4 bases from V and 5 bases from J; junction bases left unmatched: 7. CDR1 and CDR2 from the germline V gene are DFQATT and SNEGSKA (reference sequence). As DNA, the CDR3 is TGCAGTGCTACCCGGACTAGCGGGGCGTTAGATACGCAGTATTTT. Encoded protein: CSATRTSGALDTQYF.

This clonotype has more than one count but fewer than ten. The genes are TRBV24-1 and TRBJ2-3; TRBD1 matches 9 bases. TRBJ1-5 matches the DNA end more closely, so the J call is doubtful. This CDR3 is 15 amino acids long. Germline V gives CDR1 KGHDR, CDR2 SFDVKD. This chain's CDR3 is CATSDTGGSTDTQHF. The CDR3 nucleotides are TGTGCCACCAGTGATACAGGGGGCAGCACAGATACGCAGCATTTT.

The chain recombines TRBV27 with TRBJ2-5; 8 nucleotides agree with TRBD1. Losses at the gene ends were 5 bases for V and 5 bases for J; bases not matched to a gene: 10. This CDR3 region has 15 residues. Germline lookup yields CDR1 MNHEY and CDR2 SMNVEV (reference sequence). As DNA, the CDR3 is TGTGCCAGCAGTCCCAGGGACAGGCTGGGGGAGACCCAGTACTTC. The encoded protein is CASSPRDRLGETQYF.

Points on this clonotype: A junction boundary mismatches the germline segment, possibly from a read error. This chain links TRBV23-1 with TRBJ2-3; 8 nucleotides line up with TRBD2. TRBV23-1 belongs to the ORF category, with a function that is uncertain. The CDR3 runs 16 residues. The CDR3 DNA reads as TGCGCCAGCAGTCAATCGTTACTAGCGGAGGGAAATACGCTGTATTTT. Translated, it gives CASSQSLLAEGNTLYF.

This clonotype came up a few times. This sequence joins TRBV12-3 or TRBV12-4 and TRBJ1-2, with TRBD1 as a possible D gene (6 bases). The V and J ends lost 3 bases and 7 bases respectively, with 12 bases between them. The CDR3 spans 13 residues. The CDR3 sequence: CASSLTGGLGYTF. The CDR3 DNA reads TGTGCCAGCAGTTTGACGGGGGGCCTTGGCTACACCTTC.

The rearrangement links TRBV11-2 to TRBJ1-2; perhaps TRBD1 as D (6 bases). CDR3 length equals 15 residues. The V gene's germline CDR1 is SGHAT and CDR2 FQNNGV. V was cut by 1 base and J by 5 bases, with 14 bases left in between. CDR3 coding DNA: TGTGCCAGCAGCTTAGGGGCAGGGGTCGAGTATGGCTACACCTTC. The encoded protein is CASSLGAGVEYGYTF.

This clonotype was counted a few times. The chain is built from TRBV20-1 and TRBJ2-1; maybe TRBD2 (7 bases). Germline V lookup: CDR1 DFQATT, CDR2 SNEGSKA (reference sequence). The CDR3 is made up of 13 amino acids. V was shortened by 5 bases and J by 4 bases, with 12 bases between the two germline ends. The CDR3 sequence is CSAPGGLYNEQFF. The CDR3 nucleotides read TGCAGTGCTCCGGGGGGCCTTTACAATGAGCAGTTCTTC.

This clonotype has a handful of counts. V usage is TRBV7-3 and J usage is TRBJ2-1, with D unclear. V dropped 3 bases and J dropped 9 bases, with 12 bases sitting between them. The CDR3 has 13 amino acids. The V gene's germline CDR1 is SGHTA and CDR2 FQGTGA. The CDR3 protein is CASSFLALGEQFF. The CDR3 region has the DNA TGTGCCAGCAGCTTCTTGGCGCTCGGTGAGCAGTTCTTC.

This clonotype was seen a handful of times. This chain links TRBV6-1 with TRBJ1-6; no definite D call. CDR1 and CDR2 (germline): MNHNS, SASEGT. The CDR3 has 12 amino acids. The V end lost 10 bases, the J end lost 7 bases, and 11 bases lay between the germline ends. The DNA of the CDR3 is TGTGCCACCGGACTGATAAATTCACCCCTCCACTTT. Amino acids: CATGLINSPLHF.

This rearrangement joins TRBV19 to TRBJ2-2; D not certain. Germline V gives CDR1 LNHDA, CDR2 SQIVND (reference sequence). V was cut by 5 bases and J by 4 bases, with 8 bases left in between. The CDR3 covers 13 residues. CDR3 residues: CASSERATGELFF. The CDR3 region has the DNA TGTGCCAGTAGTGAGAGAGCCACCGGGGAGCTGTTTTTT.

This clonotype was recorded at least ten times. This chain connects TRBV7-2 to TRBJ2-5, with 7 nucleotides matching TRBD2. The length of the CDR3 is 15 residues. J lost 9 bases, V lost 1 base, and 11 bases had no gene match. The germline CDR1 and CDR2 sequences are SGHTA and FQGNSA. CDR3 amino acids: CASSLEAGVGWAQYF. CDR3 nucleotides: TGTGCCAGCAGCTTAGAGGCGGGGGTTGGTTGGGCCCAGTACTTC. Looking up the rest from reference TRBV7-2 and TRBJ2-5 gives the full variable domain: GAGVSQSPSNKVTEKGKDVELRCDPISGHTALYWYRQSLGQGLEFLIYFQGNSAPDKSGLPSDRFSAERTGGSVSTLTIQRTQQEDSAVYLCASSLEAGVGWAQYFGPGTRLLVL.

The chain employs TRBV7-9 and TRBJ2-2, with D uncertain. Trimming took 5 bases from V and 5 from J, leaving 9 bases between them. The CDR3 loop spans 13 amino acids. Germline CDR1 reads SEHNR; CDR2 reads FQNEAQ (reference sequence). The CDR3 loop reads CASSPTVTGELFF. DNA of the CDR3: TGTGCCAGCAGCCCAACAGTTACCGGGGAGCTGTTTTTT.

The rearrangement links TRBV7-2 to TRBJ2-5; D is unclear. TRBJ2-1 explains the end of the DNA better; the J call may be wrong. Germline assignment: CDR1 SGHTA and CDR2 FQGNSA. The CDR3 runs to 14 residues. The CDR3 sequence is CASSSASFQETQFF. CDR3 DNA: TGTGCCAGCAGCTCTGCTAGTTTCCAAGAGACCCAGTTCTTC.

V is TRBV15 and J is TRBJ2-3; D perhaps matches TRBD1 (5 bases). From germline, CDR1 is LNHNV and CDR2 YYDKDF (reference sequence). The CDR3 runs 14 residues. The V end lost 3 bases, the J end lost 4 bases, and 11 bases lay between the germline ends. The CDR3 region is CATSSSRAADTQYF. The CDR3 nucleotides are TGTGCCACCAGCAGTAGCAGGGCAGCAGATACGCAGTATTTT.

This clonotype turned up a few times. J is TRBJ1-4 and V is TRBV11-2, with a tentative D call TRBD1 (6 bases). Per the germline V gene, CDR1 is SGHAT and CDR2 is FQNNGV. The CDR3 runs 16 residues. Trimming shortened V by 5 bases and J by 3 bases, and 16 bases separated the two germline ends. The CDR3 here is CASSPPGTRANEKLFF. The CDR3 region has the DNA TGTGCCAGCAGCCCACCCGGGACAAGAGCTAATGAAAAACTGTTTTTT.

The chain carries TRBV3-1 and TRBJ2-1; 7 nucleotides match TRBD1. V trimming: 11 bases; J trimming: 8 bases; junction bases outside the gene matches: 18. The germline gives CDR1 LGHDT, CDR2 YNNKEL (reference sequence). This CDR3 is 15 amino acids long. The CDR3: CACTHSARGQDEQFF. The CDR3 DNA reads as TGTGCCTGCACCCATTCCGCGAGGGGGCAGGATGAGCAGTTCTTC.

The chain links TRBV12-3 or TRBV12-4 to TRBJ1-6; maybe TRBD1 (6 bases). The CDR3 extends over 15 amino acids. With 7 bases removed from V and 8 bases from J, the gap between germline ends came to 18 bases. The CDR3 sequence is CASTKQGLSDSPLHF. For the CDR3, the DNA is TGTGCCAGCACGAAACAGGGTCTGTCTGATTCACCCCTCCACTTT.

This rearrangement joins TRBV5-1 to TRBJ1-5; D is ambiguous. The CDR3 spans 16 residues. CDR1 and CDR2 from the germline V gene are SGHRS and YFSETQ. Trimming stripped 4 bases from V and 6 bases from J, with 20 bases between. The CDR3 DNA reads as TGCGCCAGCAGCCCCGGTCCGGGAGAAGAGGGTCAGCCCCAGCATTTT. It is translated as CASSPGPGEEGQPQHF.

V is TRBV7-2 and J is TRBJ2-5; D might be TRBD1 (8 bases). The CDR3 is made up of 16 amino acids. Between the trimmed V and J ends, which lost 6 bases and 5 bases, there was a span of 22 bases. From germline, CDR1 is SGHTA and CDR2 FQGNSA. CDR3 DNA: TGTGCCAGCAGATCGACCCTACAGGGGGGGGATGAGACCCAGTACTTC. It codes for CASRSTLQGGDETQYF.